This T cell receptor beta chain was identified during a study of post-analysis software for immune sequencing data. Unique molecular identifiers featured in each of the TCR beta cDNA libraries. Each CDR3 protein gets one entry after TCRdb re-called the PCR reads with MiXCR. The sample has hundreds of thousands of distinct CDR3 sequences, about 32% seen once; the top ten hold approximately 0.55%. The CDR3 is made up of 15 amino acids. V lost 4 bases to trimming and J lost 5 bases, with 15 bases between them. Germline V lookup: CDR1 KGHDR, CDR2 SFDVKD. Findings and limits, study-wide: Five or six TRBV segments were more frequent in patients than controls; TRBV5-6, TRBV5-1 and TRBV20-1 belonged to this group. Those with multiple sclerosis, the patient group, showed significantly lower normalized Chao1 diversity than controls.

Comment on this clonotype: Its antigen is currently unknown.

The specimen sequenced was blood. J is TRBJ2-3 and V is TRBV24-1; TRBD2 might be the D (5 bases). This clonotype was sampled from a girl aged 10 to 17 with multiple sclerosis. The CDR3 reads CATSDPRGSEDTQYF. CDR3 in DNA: TGTGCCACCAGTGACCCGCGCGGGTCTGAAGATACGCAGTATTTT.